This T cell receptor beta chain emerged from a study of beta chain features in type 1 diabetes (dated by TCRdb to the late 2010s). For the wider study: No differences in mean age, gender distribution, total cell number or subset yield were found between patients and healthy donors. Regulatory and stem cell-like memory subsets were obtained from only 8 patients and about eight healthy donors, while naive and central memory subsets were obtained from all 30 or so donors. The study compared TCRB repertoires of sorted circulating CD4+ T cell subsets between recently diagnosed type 1 diabetes patients and matched healthy donors. A total of 100 million to 110 million sorted cells were examined across all samples, and a strong correlation was observed between cell number per subset and RNA yield.

A single peripheral blood draw of about 116 mL on average was collected from each donor into heparinised tubes. Using a panel that included CD45RO, CCR7, CD25, CD127, CD95 and CD27, naive, central memory, regulatory and stem cell-like memory CD4+ T cells were sorted on a BD FACSAria II. Every sorted population had a purity above 95%. Right away, PBMCs were isolated by Lymphoprep density gradient centrifugation and were stained directly, with no culture step. Samples were stained and sorted in pairs, with one healthy donor and one patient per experiment, so that batch effects were minimized. What the authors observed across the whole study: Because the HLA sub-analyses included only small numbers of individuals, any influence of HLA type on TCRB rearrangement was left unresolved. A moderate but significant shortening of TCRB CDR3 length was observed in type 1 diabetes patients in all four CD4+ subsets. Sequencing cDNA rather than genomic DNA could over-represent highly expressing activated cells, although activation and CD3 levels did not differ between groups. Fewer insertions and more nucleotide deletions at VDJ recombination sites were observed in patients with type 1 diabetes, implying thymic rearrangement abnormalities. PCR might favor shorter templates, but patient and control samples were amplified and corrected together, so any skew would affect both groups equally. The naive, central memory and regulatory TCRB repertoires appeared to resemble one another more closely among patients than among healthy donors.

In regard to this clone: Its antigen remains unidentified. Base quality data are lacking; no much larger clone is found one base away.

All of the isolated RNA was reverse transcribed with the High Capacity cDNA Reverse Transcription Kit, so expressed TCRB transcripts were sequenced. Deep immunoSEQ sequencing was performed on naive, central memory and regulatory T cell samples, with an average of roughly 3.3 million total reads per sample. Sorted cells were lysed in RLT buffer, and RNA was extracted using DNase-treated RNeasy Micro or Mini kits according to cell number. Each cell subset was processed separately to prevent cross-contamination, with patient and healthy donor samples processed together. TCRB sequences were amplified from cDNA with the immunoSEQ multiplex PCR, producing 87-bp fragments spanning the CDR3 region. Sequencing of the amplicons was done on the Illumina HiSeq platform. Concerning the study's data processing: PCR bias was computationally corrected using synthetic template baselines, reads within Hamming distance 2 were collapsed, and singletons that could not be merged were discarded. Reads were aligned against IMGT so that V, D and J genes, CDR3 length and insertions or deletions at six rearrangement sites could be assigned. Within each subset, clonotype counts were normalized to sorted cell number, after which true diversity and Gini coefficients were computed with the tcR R package. The overlap coefficient, calculated on TCRB nucleotide sequences, was used to measure repertoire sharing. As a proxy for the pre-selection repertoire, out-of-frame TCRB sequences from naive cells were analyzed. Imported from immuneACCESS, the table was reduced by TCRdb to in-frame sequences with V and J called. These copies leave out some clones; in studies compared against another copy, an unresolved V gene accounts for under half, and the cause of the remainder is not known. V and J calls and clone size are those listed in that table; D and trimming were worked out from the DNA. This sample comprises 550,000 to 850,000 clones, around an eighth of them detected only once. About 0.02% of the sample comes from the top ten.

Spanning cysteine to phenylalanine, the CDR3 consists of 16 amino acids. Left in the record is the CDR3 DNA by itself, 48 bases read in frame from the first base. CDR1 SGHNT and CDR2 YYREEE are derived from the germline V gene (reference sequence). V is shortened by 2 bases, J by 0 bases, and the region joining them spans 12 bases. The specimen was naive CD4+ T cells from blood. Read against the paper, the sample's cell subset or site label means: true naive CD4+ T cells. This clonotype originated in a man aged 18 to 30 with type 1 diabetes. The chain is assembled from TRBV5-4 and TRBJ1-3; TRBD1 is perhaps the D gene, given 6 matching bases. Read as DNA, the sequence is TGTGCCAGCAGCTTTGGGACACCGAGCTCTGGAAACACCATATATTTT. This gives the protein CASSFGTPSSGNTIYF.